The clone carrying this T cell receptor beta chain turned up a few times. The antigen remains undetermined. MiXCR, applied by TCRdb to the RT-PCR reads, yields one record per CDR3 protein. The data contain 490,000 or so distinct CDR3 sequences, 7.6% of them singletons. The sample is drawn from a study of response to subunit inactivated influenza vaccine. Broader study findings: Authors suggested each seasonal influenza vaccination recruits few new T cells.

CDR1 SGHVS and CDR2 FQNEAQ come from the germline V gene. This CDR3 is 15 amino acids long. Trimming took 1 base from V and 2 from J, leaving 8 bases between them. The chain recombines TRBV7-8 with TRBJ2-2; D perhaps matches TRBD2 (5 bases). The sequence was obtained from a man aged 50 to 75 who received an inactivated influenza vaccine. Sample: PBMCs from blood, taken less than 30 months after vaccination. CDR3 loop: CASSLGRTNTGELFF. CDR3 bases: TGTGCCAGCAGCTTAGGGAGGACTAACACCGGGGAGCTGTTTTTT.